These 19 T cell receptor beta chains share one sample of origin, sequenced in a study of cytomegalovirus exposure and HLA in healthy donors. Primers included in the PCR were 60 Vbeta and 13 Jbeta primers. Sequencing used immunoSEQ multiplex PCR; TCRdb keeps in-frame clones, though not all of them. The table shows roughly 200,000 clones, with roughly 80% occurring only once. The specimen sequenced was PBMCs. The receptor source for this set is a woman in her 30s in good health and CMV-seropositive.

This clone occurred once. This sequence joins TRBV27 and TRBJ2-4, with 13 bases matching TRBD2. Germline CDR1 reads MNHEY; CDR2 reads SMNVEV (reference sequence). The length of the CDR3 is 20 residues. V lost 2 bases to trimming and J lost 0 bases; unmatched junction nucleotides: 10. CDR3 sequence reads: CASSLKGPGLAGLAKNIQYF. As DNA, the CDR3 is TGTGCCAGCAGTTTAAAGGGACCGGGACTAGCGGGGTTAGCCAAAAACATTCAGTACTTC.

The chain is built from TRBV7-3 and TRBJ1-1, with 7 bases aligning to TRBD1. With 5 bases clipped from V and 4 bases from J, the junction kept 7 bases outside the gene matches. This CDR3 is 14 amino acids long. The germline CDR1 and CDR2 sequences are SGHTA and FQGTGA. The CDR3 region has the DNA TGTGCCAGCAGCCTGACAGGGTCGAGCACTGAAGCTTTCTTT. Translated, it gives CASSLTGSSTEAFF.

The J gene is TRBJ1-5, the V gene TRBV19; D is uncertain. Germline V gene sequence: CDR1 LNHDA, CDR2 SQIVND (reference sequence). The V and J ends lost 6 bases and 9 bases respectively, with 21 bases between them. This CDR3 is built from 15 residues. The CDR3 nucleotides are TGTGCCAGTAGAACTCCGGGGTACCGAGAGGGGCCCCAGCATTTT. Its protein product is CASRTPGYREGPQHF.

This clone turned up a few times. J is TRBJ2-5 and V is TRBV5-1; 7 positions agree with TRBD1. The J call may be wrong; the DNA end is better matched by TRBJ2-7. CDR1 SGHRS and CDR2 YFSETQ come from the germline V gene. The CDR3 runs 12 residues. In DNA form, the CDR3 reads TGCGCCAGCAGCTTAAACAGGGGCGAGCAGTACTTC. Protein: CASSLNRGEQYF.

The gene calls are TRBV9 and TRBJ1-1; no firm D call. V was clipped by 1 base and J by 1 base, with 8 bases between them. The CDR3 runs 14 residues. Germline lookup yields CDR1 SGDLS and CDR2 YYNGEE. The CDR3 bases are TGTGCCAGCAGCGTAACCAGTTCGAACACTGAAGCTTTCTTT. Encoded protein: CASSVTSSNTEAFF.

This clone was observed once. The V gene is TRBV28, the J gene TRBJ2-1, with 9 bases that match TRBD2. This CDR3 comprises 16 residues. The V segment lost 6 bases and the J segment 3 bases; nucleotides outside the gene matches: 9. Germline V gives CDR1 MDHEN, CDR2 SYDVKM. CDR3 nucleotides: TGTGCCAGCAGCTTCGTGAGCGGGGGGCTCTACAATGAGCAGTTCTTC. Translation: CASSFVSGGLYNEQFF.

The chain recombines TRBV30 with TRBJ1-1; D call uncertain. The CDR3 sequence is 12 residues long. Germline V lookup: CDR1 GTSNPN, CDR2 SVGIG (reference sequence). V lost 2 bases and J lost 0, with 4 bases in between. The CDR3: CAWSPVNTEAFF. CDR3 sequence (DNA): TGTGCCTGGAGTCCAGTGAACACTGAAGCTTTCTTT. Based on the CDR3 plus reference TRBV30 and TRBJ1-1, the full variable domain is SQTIHQWPATLVQPVGSPLSLECTVEGTSNPNLYWYRQAAGRGLQLLFYSVGIGQISSEVPQNLSASRPQDRQFILSSKKLLLSDSGFYLCAWSPVNTEAFFGQGTRLTVV.

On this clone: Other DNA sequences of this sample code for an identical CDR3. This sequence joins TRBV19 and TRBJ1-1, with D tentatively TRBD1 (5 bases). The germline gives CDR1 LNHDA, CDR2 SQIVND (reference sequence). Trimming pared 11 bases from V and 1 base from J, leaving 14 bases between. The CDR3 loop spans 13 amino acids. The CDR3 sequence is CAGGDRWNTEAFF. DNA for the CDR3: TGTGCCGGAGGGGATCGGTGGAACACTGAAGCTTTCTTT.

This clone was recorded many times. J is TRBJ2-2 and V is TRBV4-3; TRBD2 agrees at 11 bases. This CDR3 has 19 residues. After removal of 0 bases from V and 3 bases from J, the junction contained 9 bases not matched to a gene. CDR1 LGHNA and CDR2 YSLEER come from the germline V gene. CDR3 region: CASSQEGTSGGRDTGELFF. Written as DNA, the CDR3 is TGCGCCAGCAGCCAAGAGGGAACTAGCGGGGGCCGGGACACCGGGGAGCTGTTTTTT.

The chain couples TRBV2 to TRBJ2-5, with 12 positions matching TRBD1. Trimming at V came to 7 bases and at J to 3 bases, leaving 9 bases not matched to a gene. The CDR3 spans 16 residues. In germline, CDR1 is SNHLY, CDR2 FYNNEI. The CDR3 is CASKPGQGAGKETQYF. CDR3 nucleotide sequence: TGTGCCAGCAAACCGGGACAGGGGGCTGGAAAAGAGACCCAGTACTTC.

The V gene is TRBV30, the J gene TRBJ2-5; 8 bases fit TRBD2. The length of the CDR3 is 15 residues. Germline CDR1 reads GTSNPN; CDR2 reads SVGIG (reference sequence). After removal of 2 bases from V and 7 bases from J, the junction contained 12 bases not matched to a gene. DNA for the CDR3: TGTGCCTGGAGTAACCTCAGACAACGGGGGGGGACCCAGTACTTC. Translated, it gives CAWSNLRQRGGTQYF.

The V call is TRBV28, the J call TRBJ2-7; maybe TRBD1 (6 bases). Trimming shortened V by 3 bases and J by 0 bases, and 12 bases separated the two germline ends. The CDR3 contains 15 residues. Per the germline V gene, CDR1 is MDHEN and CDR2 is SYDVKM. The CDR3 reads CASSLDSRFSYEQYF. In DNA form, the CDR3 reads TGTGCCAGCAGTTTGGACAGTAGGTTCTCCTACGAGCAGTACTTC.

The CDR3 nucleotides are TGTGCCAGCAGCCTACTAGATACGCAGTATTTT. Amino acid sequence: CASSLLDTQYF. This rearrangement joins TRBV2 to TRBJ2-3, with D uncertain. The length of the CDR3 is 11 residues. CDR1 SNHLY and CDR2 FYNNEI come from the germline V gene. V was shortened by 6 bases and J by 5 bases, with 6 bases between the two germline ends.

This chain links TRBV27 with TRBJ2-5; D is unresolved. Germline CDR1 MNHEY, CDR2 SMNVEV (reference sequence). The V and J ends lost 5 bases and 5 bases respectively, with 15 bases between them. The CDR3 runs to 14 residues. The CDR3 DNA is TGTGCCAGCAGTCCATCGACCCCGCGGGAGACCCAGTACTTC. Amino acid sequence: CASSPSTPRETQYF.

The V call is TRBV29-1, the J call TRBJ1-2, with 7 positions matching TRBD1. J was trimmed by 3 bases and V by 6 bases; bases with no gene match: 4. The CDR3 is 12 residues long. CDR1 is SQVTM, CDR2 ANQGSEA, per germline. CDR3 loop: CSVDDRDYGYTF. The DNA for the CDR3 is TGCAGCGTCGATGACAGGGACTATGGCTACACCTTC.

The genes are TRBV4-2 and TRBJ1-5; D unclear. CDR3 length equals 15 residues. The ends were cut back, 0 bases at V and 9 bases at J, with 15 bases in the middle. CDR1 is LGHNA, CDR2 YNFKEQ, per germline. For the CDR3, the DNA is TGTGCCAGCAGCCAAGATCAGAAGAGCGGGTTGCCCCAGCATTTT. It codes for CASSQDQKSGLPQHF.

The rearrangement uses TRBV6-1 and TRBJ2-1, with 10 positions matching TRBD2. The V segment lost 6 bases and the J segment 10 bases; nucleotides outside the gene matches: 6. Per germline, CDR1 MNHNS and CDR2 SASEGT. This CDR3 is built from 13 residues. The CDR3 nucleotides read TGTGCCAGCAGCCTGGGACTAGCGATAGAGCAGTTCTTC. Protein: CASSLGLAIEQFF.

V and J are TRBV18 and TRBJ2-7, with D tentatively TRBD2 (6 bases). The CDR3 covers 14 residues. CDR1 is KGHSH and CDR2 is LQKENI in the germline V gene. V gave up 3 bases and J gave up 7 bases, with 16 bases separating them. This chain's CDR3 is CASSPLRGREEQYF. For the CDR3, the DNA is TGTGCCAGCTCACCCCTGAGGGGCCGGGAGGAGCAGTACTTC.

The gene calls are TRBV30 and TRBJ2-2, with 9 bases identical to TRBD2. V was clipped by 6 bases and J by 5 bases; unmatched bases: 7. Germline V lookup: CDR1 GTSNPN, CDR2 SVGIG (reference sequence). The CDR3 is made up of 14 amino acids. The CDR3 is CACFSGGRTGELFF. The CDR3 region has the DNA TGTGCCTGTTTTAGCGGGGGACGAACCGGGGAGCTGTTTTTT.